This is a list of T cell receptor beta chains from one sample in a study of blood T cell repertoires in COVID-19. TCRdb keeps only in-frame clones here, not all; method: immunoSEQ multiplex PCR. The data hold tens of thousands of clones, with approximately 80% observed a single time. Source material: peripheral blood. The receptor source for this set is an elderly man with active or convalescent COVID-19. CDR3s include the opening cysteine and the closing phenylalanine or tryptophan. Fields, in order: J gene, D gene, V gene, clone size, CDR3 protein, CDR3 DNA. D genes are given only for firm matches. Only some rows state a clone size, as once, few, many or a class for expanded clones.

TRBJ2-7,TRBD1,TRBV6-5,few,CASMGQNYEQYF,TGTGCCTCGATGGGACAGAACTACGAGCAGTACTTC
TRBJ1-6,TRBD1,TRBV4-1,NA,CASSQEAADRGRSPLHF,TGCGCCAGCAGCCAAGAAGCGGCGGACAGGGGGCGTTCACCCCTCCACTTT
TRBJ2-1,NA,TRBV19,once,CASSRDNYNEQFF,TGTGCCAGTAGTAGGGACAACTACAATGAGCAGTTCTTC
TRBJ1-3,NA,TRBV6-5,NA,CASTERTIYF,TGTGCCAGCACGGAGCGCACCATATATTTT
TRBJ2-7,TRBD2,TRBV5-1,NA,CASIGGAENSYEQYF,TGCGCCAGCATCGGGGGGGCAGAGAACTCCTACGAGCAGTACTTC
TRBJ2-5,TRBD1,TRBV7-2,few,CASSPDRRVWETQYF,TGTGCCAGCAGCCCGGACAGGCGTGTGTGGGAGACCCAGTACTTC
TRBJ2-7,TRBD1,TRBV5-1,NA,CASSLGTGPAYEQYF,TGCGCCAGCAGCTTGGGGACAGGGCCTGCCTACGAGCAGTACTTC
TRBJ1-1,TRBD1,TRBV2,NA,CASSEVRDRGLSF,TGTGCCAGCAGTGAAGTAAGGGACAGGGGACTTAGCTTT
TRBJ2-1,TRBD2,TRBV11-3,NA,CASSLEPSGPYNEQFF,TGTGCCAGCAGCTTAGAACCTAGCGGGCCCTACAATGAGCAGTTCTTC
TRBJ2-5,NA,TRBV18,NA,CASSGQKQETQYF,TGTGCCAGCTCCGGACAGAAACAAGAGACCCAGTACTTC
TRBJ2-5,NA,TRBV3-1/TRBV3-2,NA,CASSQPIRRRETQYF,TGTGCCAGCAGCCAACCCATTAGGAGGAGAGAGACCCAGTACTTC
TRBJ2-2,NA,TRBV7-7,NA,CASSLVPMGATGELFF,TGTGCCAGCAGCTTAGTTCCGATGGGGGCCACCGGGGAGCTGTTTTTT
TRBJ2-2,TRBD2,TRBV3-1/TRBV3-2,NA,CASSQPGLAGVYGELFF,TGTGCCAGCAGCCAACCGGGACTAGCGGGAGTTTACGGGGAGCTGTTTTTT
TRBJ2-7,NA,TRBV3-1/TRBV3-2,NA,CASSLRGGEQYF,TGTGCCAGCAGCCTAAGAGGTGGCGAGCAGTACTTC
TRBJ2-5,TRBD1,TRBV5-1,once,CASSFETGGAGTQYF,TGCGCCAGCAGCTTCGAGACAGGGGGCGCCGGGACCCAGTACTTC
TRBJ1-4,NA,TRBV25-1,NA,CASSETAATNEKLFF,TGTGCCAGCAGTGAGACAGCTGCAACTAATGAAAAACTGTTTTTT
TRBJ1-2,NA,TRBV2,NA,CASRNEVLTKGYTF,TGTGCCAGCAGGAACGAGGTATTAACTAAAGGCTACACCTTC
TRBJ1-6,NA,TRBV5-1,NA,CASSSTPGGALHF,TGCGCCAGCAGCTCTACCCCGGGGGGGGCCCTCCACTTT
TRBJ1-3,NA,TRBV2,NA,CASSQGSSGNTIYF,TGTGCCAGCAGTCAGGGAAGTTCTGGAAACACCATATATTTT
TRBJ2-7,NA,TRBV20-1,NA,CSARAAYEQYF,TGCAGTGCGAGGGCAGCCTACGAGCAGTACTTC
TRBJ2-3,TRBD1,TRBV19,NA,CASRLTGGADTQYF,TGTGCCAGTAGACTGACAGGGGGCGCAGATACGCAGTATTTT
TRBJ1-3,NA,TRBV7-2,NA,CASSLVSGTSYSGNTIYF,TGTGCCAGCAGCTTAGTGTCTGGCACCAGTTACTCTGGAAACACCATATATTTT
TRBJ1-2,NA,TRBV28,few,CASSFQRNYGYTF,TGTGCCAGCAGTTTTCAGCGAAACTATGGCTACACCTTC
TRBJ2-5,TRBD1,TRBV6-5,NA,CASSKPGQATQYF,TGTGCCAGCAGTAAGCCCGGACAGGCAACCCAGTACTTC
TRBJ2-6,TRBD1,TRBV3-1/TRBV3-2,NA,CASSQVGTGSSGANVLTF,TGTGCCAGCAGCCAAGTAGGGACAGGGAGCTCTGGGGCCAACGTCCTGACTTTC
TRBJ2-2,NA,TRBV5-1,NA,CASSFPGQNTGELFF,TGCGCCAGCAGCTTTCCGGGACAAAACACCGGGGAGCTGTTTTTT
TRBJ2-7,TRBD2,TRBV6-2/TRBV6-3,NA,CASSRTSGVTYEQYF,TGTGCCAGCAGTCGAACTAGCGGGGTCACCTACGAGCAGTACTTC
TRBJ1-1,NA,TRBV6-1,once,CASSEAILYQYNTEAFF,TGTGCCAGCAGTGAAGCGATCTTGTATCAGTATAACACTGAAGCTTTCTTT
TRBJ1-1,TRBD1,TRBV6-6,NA,CATKGGAGTEAFF,TGTGCCACAAAAGGGGGCGCGGGGACTGAAGCTTTCTTT
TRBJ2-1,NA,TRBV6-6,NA,CASSYSGTHQIDEQFF,TGTGCCAGCAGTTACAGCGGGACACACCAGATCGATGAGCAGTTCTTC
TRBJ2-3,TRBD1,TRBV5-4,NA,CASSSPGTGVVTDTQYF,TGTGCCAGCAGCTCGCCCGGGACAGGGGTTGTGACAGATACGCAGTATTTT
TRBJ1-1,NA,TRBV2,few,CASSPTGITEAFF,TGTGCCAGCAGCCCAACAGGAATCACTGAAGCTTTCTTT
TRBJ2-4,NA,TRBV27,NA,CASSLTGRVTDIQYF,TGTGCCAGCAGTTTAACGGGCAGGGTTACGGACATTCAGTACTTC
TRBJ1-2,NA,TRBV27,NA,CASSSHDSIGYTF,TGTGCCAGCAGTTCCCACGACAGTATTGGCTACACCTTC
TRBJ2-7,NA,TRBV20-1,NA,CSARDTYEQYF,TGCAGTGCTAGAGATACCTACGAGCAGTACTTC
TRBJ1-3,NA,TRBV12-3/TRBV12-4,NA,CASYIAGNTIYF,TGTGCCAGCTATATTGCTGGAAACACCATATATTTT
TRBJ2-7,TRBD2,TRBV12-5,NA,CASGLLAGAYEQYF,TGTGCTAGTGGTCTTCTAGCGGGAGCCTACGAGCAGTACTTC
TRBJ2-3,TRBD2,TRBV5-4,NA,CASSLGPSGSTDTQYF,TGTGCCAGCAGCTTGGGGCCTAGCGGAAGCACAGATACGCAGTATTTT
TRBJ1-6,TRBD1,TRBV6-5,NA,CASSTGQGRSPLHF,TGTGCCAGCAGTACTGGACAGGGACGGTCACCCCTCCACTTT
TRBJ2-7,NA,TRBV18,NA,CASSPNIPGMGEQYF,TGTGCCAGCTCACCAAATATTCCAGGGATGGGCGAGCAGTACTTC
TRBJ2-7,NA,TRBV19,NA,CASSEGSYEQYF,TGTGCCAGTAGCGAGGGCTCCTACGAGCAGTACTTC
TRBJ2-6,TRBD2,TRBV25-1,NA,CASSANTGGRGANVLTF,TGTGCCAGCAGCGCAAACACGGGGGGGCGTGGGGCCAACGTCCTGACTTTC
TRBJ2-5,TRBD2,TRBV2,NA,CASRGVAGNPGTQYF,TGTGCCAGCAGAGGGGTAGCGGGGAATCCGGGGACCCAGTACTTC
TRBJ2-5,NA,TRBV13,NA,CASSRRTPGETQYF,TGTGCCAGCAGCCGTAGGACACCAGGGGAGACCCAGTACTTC
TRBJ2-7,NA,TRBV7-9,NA,CASSLLSTDEQYF,TGTGCCAGCAGCTTACTATCCACGGACGAGCAGTACTTC
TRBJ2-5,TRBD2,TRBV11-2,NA,CASSAGLARQETQYF,TGTGCCAGCAGTGCGGGACTAGCGCGGCAAGAGACCCAGTACTTC
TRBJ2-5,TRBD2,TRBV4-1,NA,CASSFSGGPQETQYF,TGCGCCAGCAGCTTTAGCGGGGGGCCGCAAGAGACCCAGTACTTC
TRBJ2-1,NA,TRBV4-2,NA,CASSQKADSSYNEQFF,TGTGCCAGCAGCCAGAAAGCGGATAGCTCCTACAATGAGCAGTTCTTC
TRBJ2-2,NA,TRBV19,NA,CASSITPPTGELFF,TGTGCCAGTAGTATAACTCCCCCCACCGGGGAGCTGTTTTTT
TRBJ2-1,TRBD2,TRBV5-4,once,CASSLGLAASYNEQFF,TGTGCCAGCAGCTTGGGGCTAGCGGCCTCCTACAATGAGCAGTTCTTC
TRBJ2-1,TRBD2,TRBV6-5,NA,CASSYFSGGPYNEQFF,TGTGCCAGCAGTTACTTCTCGGGAGGACCCTACAATGAGCAGTTCTTC
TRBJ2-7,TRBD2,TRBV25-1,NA,CASRGTSGSHEQYF,TGTGCCAGCAGAGGGACTAGCGGGAGCCACGAGCAGTACTTC
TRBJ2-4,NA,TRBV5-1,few,CASSFEQGVIAKNIQYF,TGCGCCAGCAGCTTTGAACAGGGAGTCATAGCCAAAAACATTCAGTACTTC
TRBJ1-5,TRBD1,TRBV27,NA,CASSLRGTGGADQPQHF,TGTGCCAGCAGTTTAAGGGGGACAGGGGGCGCAGATCAGCCCCAGCATTTT
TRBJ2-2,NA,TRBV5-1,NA,CASSYVITGNTGELFF,TGCGCCAGCAGCTACGTAATCACAGGGAACACCGGGGAGCTGTTTTTT
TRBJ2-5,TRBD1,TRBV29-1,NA,CSVGTGGKETQYF,TGCAGCGTTGGGACAGGGGGCAAGGAGACCCAGTACTTC
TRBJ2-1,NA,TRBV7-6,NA,CASSPRGGGSSYNEQFF,TGTGCCAGCAGCCCAAGGGGTGGCGGCTCTTCCTACAATGAGCAGTTCTTC